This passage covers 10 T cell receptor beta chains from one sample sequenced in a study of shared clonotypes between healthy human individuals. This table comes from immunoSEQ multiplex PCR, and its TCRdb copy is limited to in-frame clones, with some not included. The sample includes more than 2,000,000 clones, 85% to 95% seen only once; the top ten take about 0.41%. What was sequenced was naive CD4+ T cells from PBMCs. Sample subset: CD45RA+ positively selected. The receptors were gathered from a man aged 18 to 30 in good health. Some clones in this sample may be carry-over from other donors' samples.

The CDR3 coding sequence is TGTGCCAGCAGCCCCCGGGGGGGGACAGGGTCCTACGAGCAGTACTTC. Translated, it gives CASSPRGGTGSYEQYF. The chain employs TRBV11-2 and TRBJ2-7, with D possibly matching TRBD1 (9 bases). Germline loops: CDR1 SGHAT, CDR2 FQNNGV. CDR3 length: 16 residues. Deletions cut 5 bases from V and 1 base from J, with 18 bases between.

CDR3 nucleotide sequence: TGCGCCAGCAGCTTGAGGCCCGGGTCCAACTCCTACGAGCAGTACTTC. It is translated as CASSLRPGSNSYEQYF. This chain uses TRBV5-1 with TRBJ2-7; D unclear. V was shortened by 1 base and J by 0 bases, with 14 bases between the two germline ends. The CDR3 has 16 residues. Looked up from germline, CDR1 is SGHRS and CDR2 is YFSETQ.

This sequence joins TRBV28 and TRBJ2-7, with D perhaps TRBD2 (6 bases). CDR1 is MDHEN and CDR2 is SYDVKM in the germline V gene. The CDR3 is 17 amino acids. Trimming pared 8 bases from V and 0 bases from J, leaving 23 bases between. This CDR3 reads CASHTRLGLALSYEQYF. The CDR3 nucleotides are TGTGCCAGCCATACCCGCCTGGGACTCGCACTCTCCTACGAGCAGTACTTC.

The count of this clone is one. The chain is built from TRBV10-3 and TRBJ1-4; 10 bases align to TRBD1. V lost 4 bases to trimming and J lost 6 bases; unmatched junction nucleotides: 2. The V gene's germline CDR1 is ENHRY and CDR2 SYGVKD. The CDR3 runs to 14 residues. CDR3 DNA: TGTGCCATCAGTGGGACAGGGGGTGATGAAAAACTGTTTTTT. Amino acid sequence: CAISGTGGDEKLFF.

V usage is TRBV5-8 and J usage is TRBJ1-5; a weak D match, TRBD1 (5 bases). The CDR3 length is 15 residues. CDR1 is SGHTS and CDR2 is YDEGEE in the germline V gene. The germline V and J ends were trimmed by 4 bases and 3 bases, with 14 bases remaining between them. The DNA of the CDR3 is TGTGCCAGCAGCCTTGGACAAGCAGACAATCAGCCCCAGCATTTT. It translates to CASSLGQADNQPQHF.

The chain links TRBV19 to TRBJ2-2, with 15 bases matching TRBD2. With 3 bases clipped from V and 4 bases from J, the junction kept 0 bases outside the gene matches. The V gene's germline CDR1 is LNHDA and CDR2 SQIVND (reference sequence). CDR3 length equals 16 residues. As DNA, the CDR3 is TGTGCCAGTAGTATGGGACTAGCGGGAGGCACCGGGGAGCTGTTTTTT. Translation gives CASSMGLAGGTGELFF. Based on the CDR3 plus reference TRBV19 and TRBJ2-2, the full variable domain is DGGITQSPKYLFRKEGQNVTLSCEQNLNHDAMYWYRQDPGQGLRLIYYSQIVNDFQKGDIAEGYSVSREKKESFPLTVTSAQKNPTAFYLCASSMGLAGGTGELFFGEGSRLTVL.

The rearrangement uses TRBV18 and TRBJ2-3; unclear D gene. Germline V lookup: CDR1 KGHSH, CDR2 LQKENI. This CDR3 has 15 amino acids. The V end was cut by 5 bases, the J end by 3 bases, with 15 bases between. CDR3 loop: CASSDLPGPTDTQYF. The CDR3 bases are TGTGCCAGCTCAGACCTACCAGGTCCAACAGATACGCAGTATTTT.

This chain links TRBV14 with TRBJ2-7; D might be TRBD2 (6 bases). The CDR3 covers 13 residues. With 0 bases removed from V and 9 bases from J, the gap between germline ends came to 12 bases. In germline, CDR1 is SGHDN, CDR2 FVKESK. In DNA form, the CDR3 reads TGTGCCAGCAGCCAAGATGGGGGGATCGGGCAGTACTTC. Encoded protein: CASSQDGGIGQYF. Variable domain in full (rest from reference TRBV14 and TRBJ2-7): EAGVTQFPSHSVIEKGQTVTLRCDPISGHDNLYWYRRVMGKEIKFLLHFVKESKQDESGMPNNRFLAERTGGTYSTLKVQPAELEDSGVYFCASSQDGGIGQYFGPGTRLTVT.

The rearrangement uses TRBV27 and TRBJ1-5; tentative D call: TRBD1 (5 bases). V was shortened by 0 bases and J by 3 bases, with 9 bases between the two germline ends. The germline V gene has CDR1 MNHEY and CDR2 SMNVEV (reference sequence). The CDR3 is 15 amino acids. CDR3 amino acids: CASSLSLGPNQPQHF. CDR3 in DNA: TGTGCCAGCAGTTTATCGTTGGGGCCCAATCAGCCCCAGCATTTT.

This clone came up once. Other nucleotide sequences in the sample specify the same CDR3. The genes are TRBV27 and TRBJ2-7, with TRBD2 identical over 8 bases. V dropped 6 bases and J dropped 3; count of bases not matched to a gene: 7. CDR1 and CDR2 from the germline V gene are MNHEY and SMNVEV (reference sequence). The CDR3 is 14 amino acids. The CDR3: CASSPSGRDYEQYF. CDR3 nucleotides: TGTGCCAGCAGCCCCAGCGGGAGAGACTACGAGCAGTACTTC.